One sample yielded the 14 T cell receptor beta chains listed below, sequenced in a study of blood T cell repertoires in COVID-19. Clones were read by immunoSEQ multiplex PCR, and TCRdb kept only the in-frame ones, dropping some. The table has more than 20,000 clones, 70% to 90% seen once. Sequenced material: peripheral blood. The source is a man between 65 and 85 years old with acute or convalescent COVID-19.

To note about this clone: One end of the junction fails to match germline, which may point to a read error. J is TRBJ1-1 and V is TRBV29-1; 10 bases are a match to TRBD1. Germline CDR1 and CDR2: SQVTM and ANQGSEA. CDR3 length: 16 amino acids. The CDR3: CSVGPLGTGVGTEVFF. CDR3 in DNA: TGCAGCGTCGGCCCCCTAGGGACAGGGGTGGGCACTGAAGTTTTCTTT.

This sequence joins TRBV4-3 and TRBJ2-2, with D tentatively TRBD2 (6 bases). The germline V gene has CDR1 LGHNA and CDR2 YSLEER. The CDR3 totals 16 residues. The V gene lost 1 base and the J gene lost 5 bases, with 14 bases spanning the gap. CDR3 sequence (DNA): TGCGCCAGCAGCCAAGCCCTCGCTAGCGTTACCGGGGAGCTGTTTTTT. Amino acid sequence: CASSQALASVTGELFF.

The J gene is TRBJ2-3, the V gene TRBV24-1; 10 nucleotides align to TRBD2. CDR3 length equals 17 residues. CDR1 is KGHDR and CDR2 is SFDVKD in the germline V gene. V was clipped by 3 bases and J by 0 bases; unmatched bases: 5. CDR3 region: CATSDPGLADSTDTQYF. As DNA, the CDR3 is TGTGCCACCAGTGATCCTGGACTAGCGGATAGCACAGATACGCAGTATTTT.

The genes are TRBV7-9 and TRBJ2-3, with 9 bases matching TRBD1. V lost 6 bases and J lost 3; bases outside the gene matches: 1. Germline assignment: CDR1 SEHNR and CDR2 FQNEAQ (reference sequence). CDR3 length: 13 residues. This CDR3 reads CASSGQGTDTQYF. The CDR3 DNA reads as TGTGCCAGCAGTGGACAGGGGACAGATACGCAGTATTTT.

The chain couples TRBV5-6 to TRBJ2-3, with D tentatively TRBD2 (7 bases). This CDR3 spans 15 amino acids. V was clipped by 1 base and J by 0 bases, with 9 bases between them. Germline V gives CDR1 SGHDT, CDR2 YYEEEE. The CDR3 loop reads CASSLTGGSTDTQYF. CDR3 DNA: TGTGCCAGCAGCTTGACGGGGGGCAGCACAGATACGCAGTATTTT.

V usage is TRBV11-2 and J usage is TRBJ2-7, with TRBD1 matching over 7 bases. Germline V gives CDR1 SGHAT, CDR2 FQNNGV. V trimming: 5 bases; J trimming: 6 bases; junction bases outside the gene matches: 10. The CDR3 totals 14 residues. The CDR3 protein is CASSPEPTGSEQYF. CDR3 bases: TGTGCCAGCAGCCCTGAGCCGACAGGGAGCGAGCAGTACTTC. Full variable domain (missing parts from reference TRBV11-2 and TRBJ2-7): EAGVAQSPRYKIIEKRQSVAFWCNPISGHATLYWYQQILGQGPKLLIQFQNNGVVDDSQLPKDRFSAERLKGVDSTLKIQPAKLEDSAVYLCASSPEPTGSEQYFGPGTRLTVT.

The CDR3 region has the DNA TGTGCCAGCAGTGAAGGGCAGGAGGGTCAGCCCCAGCATTTT. Translation gives CASSEGQEGQPQHF. The gene calls are TRBV2 and TRBJ1-5; no definite D call. The CDR3 has 14 amino acids. Deletions cut 1 base from V and 6 bases from J, with 10 bases between. CDR1 is SNHLY and CDR2 is FYNNEI in the germline V gene.

The J gene is TRBJ1-1, the V gene TRBV18, with a weak D call TRBD1 (6 bases). Deletions cut 3 bases from V and 3 bases from J, with 17 bases between. The CDR3 runs 16 residues. Germline V gene lookup returns CDR1 KGHSH and CDR2 LQKENI. This CDR3 is CASSPPGARTDTEAFF. The CDR3 bases are TGTGCCAGCTCACCCCCAGGGGCGCGGACGGACACTGAAGCTTTCTTT. Full variable domain (remainder filled in from reference TRBV18 and TRBJ1-1): NAGVMQNPRHLVRRRGQEARLRCSPMKGHSHVYWYRQLPEEGLKFMVYLQKENIIDESGMPKERFSAEFPKEGPSILRIQQVVRGDSAAYFCASSPPGARTDTEAFFGQGTRLTVV.

V usage is TRBV6-5 and J usage is TRBJ2-1; TRBD1 matches 8 bases. V trimming: 5 bases; J trimming: 7 bases; junction bases outside the gene matches: 4. The length of the CDR3 is 13 residues. Germline assignment: CDR1 MNHEY and CDR2 SVGAGI. CDR3 protein: CASSTRTGNEQFF. In DNA form, the CDR3 reads TGTGCCAGCAGTACGCGGACAGGGAATGAGCAGTTCTTC.

The chain couples TRBV7-6 to TRBJ1-1; 8 nucleotides line up with TRBD1. CDR1 and CDR2 (germline): SGHVS, FNYEAQ. The CDR3 is made up of 15 amino acids. With V trimmed by 5 bases and J by 4 bases, 9 bases remained unmatched. CDR3 protein: CASSIQGAGGTEAFF. The CDR3 DNA is TGTGCCAGCAGCATTCAGGGGGCAGGGGGCACTGAAGCTTTCTTT.

The sample holds one count of this clone. CDR3 nucleotide sequence: TGTGCCACCAGCCCGGGACAGGGACAAGAGACCCAGTACTTC. This sequence encodes CATSPGQGQETQYF. The rearrangement links TRBV24-1 to TRBJ2-5; 9 nucleotides align to TRBD1. Germline V gives CDR1 KGHDR, CDR2 SFDVKD. J lost 2 bases, V lost 7 bases, and 4 bases had no gene match. This CDR3 contains 14 residues.

The chain employs TRBV11-2 and TRBJ2-5; D not certain. Germline V gene sequence: CDR1 SGHAT, CDR2 FQNNGV. This CDR3 spans 18 amino acids. The V end lost 4 bases, the J end lost 5 bases, and 26 bases lay between the germline ends. CDR3 sequence reads: CASSSFPGSDSYRETQYF. Here the CDR3 DNA reads TGTGCCAGCAGCTCATTTCCAGGCTCCGATAGTTACCGGGAGACCCAGTACTTC.

CDR3 amino acids: CASNRQGAANTEAFF. CDR3 sequence (DNA): TGTGCCAGCAACAGACAGGGGGCGGCGAACACTGAAGCTTTCTTT. This chain uses TRBV25-1 with TRBJ1-1; TRBD1 matches 10 bases. The V gene end was trimmed by 7 bases and the J gene end by 1 base; junction bases not matched to a gene: 6. CDR3 length equals 15 residues. The germline V gene has CDR1 MGHDK and CDR2 SYGVNS. Complete variable domain (other parts from reference TRBV25-1 and TRBJ1-1): EADIYQTPRYLVIGTGKKITLECSQTMGHDKMYWYQQDPGMELHLIHYSYGVNSTEKGDLSSESTVSRIRTEHFPLTLESARPSHTSQYLCASNRQGAANTEAFFGQGTRLTVV.

The J gene is TRBJ1-4, the V gene TRBV29-1; 12 bases fit TRBD1. Germline V lookup: CDR1 SQVTM, CDR2 ANQGSEA. With 3 bases clipped from V and 6 bases from J, the junction kept 2 bases outside the gene matches. This CDR3 contains 14 residues. The CDR3 coding sequence is TGCAGCGTTGACGGGACAGGGGGCGATGAAAAACTGTTTTTT. As protein: CSVDGTGGDEKLFF.